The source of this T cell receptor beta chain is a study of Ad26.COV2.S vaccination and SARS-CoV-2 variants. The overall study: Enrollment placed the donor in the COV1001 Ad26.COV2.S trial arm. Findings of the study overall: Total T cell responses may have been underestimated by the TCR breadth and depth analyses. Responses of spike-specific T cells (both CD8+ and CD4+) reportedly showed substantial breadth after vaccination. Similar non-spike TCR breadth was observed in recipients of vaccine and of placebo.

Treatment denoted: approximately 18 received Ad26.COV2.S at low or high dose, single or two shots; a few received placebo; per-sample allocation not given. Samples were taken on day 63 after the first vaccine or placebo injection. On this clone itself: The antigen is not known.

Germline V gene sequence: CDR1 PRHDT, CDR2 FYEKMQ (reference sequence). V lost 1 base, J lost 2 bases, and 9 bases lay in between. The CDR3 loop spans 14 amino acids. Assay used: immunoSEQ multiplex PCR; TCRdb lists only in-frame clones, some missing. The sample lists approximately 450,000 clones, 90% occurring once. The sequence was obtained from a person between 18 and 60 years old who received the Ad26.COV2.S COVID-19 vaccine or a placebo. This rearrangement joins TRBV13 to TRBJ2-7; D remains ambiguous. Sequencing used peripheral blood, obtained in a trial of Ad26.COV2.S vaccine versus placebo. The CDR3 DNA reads TGTGCCAGCAGCTTAGAATTGCGACCCTACGAGCAGTACTTC. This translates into CASSLELRPYEQYF.